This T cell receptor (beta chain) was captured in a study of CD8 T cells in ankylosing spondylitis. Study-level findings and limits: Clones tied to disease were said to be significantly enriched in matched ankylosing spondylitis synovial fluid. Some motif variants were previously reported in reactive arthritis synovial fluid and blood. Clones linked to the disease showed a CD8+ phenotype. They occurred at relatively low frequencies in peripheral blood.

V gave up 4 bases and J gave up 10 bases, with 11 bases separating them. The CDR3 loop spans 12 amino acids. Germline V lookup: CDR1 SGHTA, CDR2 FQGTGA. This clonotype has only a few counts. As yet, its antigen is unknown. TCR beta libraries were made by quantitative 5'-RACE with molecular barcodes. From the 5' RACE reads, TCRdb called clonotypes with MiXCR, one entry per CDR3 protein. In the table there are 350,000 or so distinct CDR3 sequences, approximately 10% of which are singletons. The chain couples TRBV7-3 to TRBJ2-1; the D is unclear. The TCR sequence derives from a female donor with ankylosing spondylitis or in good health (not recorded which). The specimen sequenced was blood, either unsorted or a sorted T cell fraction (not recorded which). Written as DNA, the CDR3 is TGTGCCAGCAGCTCTATAGATAACGAGCAGTTCTTC. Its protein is CASSSIDNEQFF.